The rows below give T cell receptor beta chains drawn from one sample of a study of tumor-infiltrating lymphocytes in oesophageal squamous cell carcinoma. From the PCR reads, TCRdb called clonotypes with MiXCR, one entry per CDR3 protein. Here the sample spans about 17,000 distinct CDR3 sequences, about 51% being singletons. Sequencing input: normal esophageal tissue next to the tumor. The source of these receptors is a female donor with esophageal squamous cell carcinoma. CDR3s include the opening cysteine and the closing phenylalanine or tryptophan. A D gene is named only where the DNA matches it firmly. Some rows mark clone size as missing; the rest say once, few, many or name a class of expanded clone.

TRBJ2-3 | . | . | TRBV7-9 | CASSEGQSNTQYF | TGTGCCAGCAGCGAAGGACAGTCGAATACGCAGTATTTT
TRBJ2-7 | TRBD2 | many | TRBV27 | CASSLTSGVYEQYF | TGTGCCAGCAGTTTAACTAGCGGGGTTTACGAGCAGTACTTC
TRBJ2-5 | . | . | TRBV28 | CASSLDRQYF | TGTGCCAGCAGTTTAGATAGGCAGTACTTC
TRBJ1-2 | . | . | TRBV2 | CASSEQGNYGYTF | TGTGCCAGCAGTGAACAGGGGAACTATGGCTACACCTTC
TRBJ2-1 | TRBD2 | . | TRBV7-9 | CASSTWTSENNEQFF | TGTGCCAGCAGTACATGGACTAGCGAGAACAATGAGCAGTTCTTC
TRBJ2-1 | . | . | TRBV7-6 | CASSFAREQFF | TGTGCCAGCAGCTTTGCACGGGAGCAGTTCTTC
TRBJ2-5 | . | many | TRBV5-4 | CASSATGKGETQYF | TGTGCCAGCAGCGCCACGGGGAAGGGAGAGACCCAGTACTTC
TRBJ2-1 | . | many | TRBV2 | CASTGASPTRGEQFF | TGTGCCAGCACGGGGGCTAGCCCCACACGGGGGGAGCAGTTCTTC
TRBJ2-7 | . | . | TRBV12-3/TRBV12-4 | CASIKGDVGEQYF | TGTGCCAGCATCAAGGGGGACGTAGGGGAGCAGTACTTC
TRBJ1-4 | . | many | TRBV28 | CASTPGQDLFF | TGTGCCAGCACCCCGGGCCAGGATCTGTTTTTT
TRBJ2-1 | . | . | TRBV12-3/TRBV12-4 | CASSPHTGNEQFF | TGTGCCAGCAGTCCCCACACAGGGAATGAGCAGTTCTTC